This TCR beta chain is drawn from a study of T cell repertoires in cytomegalovirus infection. This clonotype appeared a few times. Its antigen remains unknown. TCRdb redid the calling of the reads with MiXCR, one entry per CDR3 protein. Among 600,000 to 700,000 distinct CDR3 sequences listed, roughly a third were seen once. The sequences come from cultured PBMCs, collected from culture after CMV antigen stimulation. The sequence derives from a human donor in good health (CMV status not recorded). Some clones in this sample may be carry-over from other donors' samples.

CDR3 nucleotides: TGTGCCAGCAGTTTTGACACGGGGGAGCAGTACTTC. This gives the protein CASSFDTGEQYF. The chain couples TRBV12-3 or TRBV12-4 to TRBJ2-7, with D possibly being TRBD2 (5 bases). CDR3 length equals 12 residues. Trimming removed 3 bases at V and 7 bases at J, with 10 bases between.